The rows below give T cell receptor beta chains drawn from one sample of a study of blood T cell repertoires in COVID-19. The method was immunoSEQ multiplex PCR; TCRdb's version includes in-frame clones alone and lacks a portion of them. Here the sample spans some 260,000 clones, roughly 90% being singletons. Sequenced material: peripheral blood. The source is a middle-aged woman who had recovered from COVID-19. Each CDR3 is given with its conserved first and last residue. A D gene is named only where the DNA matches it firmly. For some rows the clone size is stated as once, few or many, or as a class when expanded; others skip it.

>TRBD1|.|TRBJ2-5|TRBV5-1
TGCGCCAGCAGCTCAGCCTCAGGGGGCCTGGAGACCCAGTACTTC
CASSSASGGLETQYF
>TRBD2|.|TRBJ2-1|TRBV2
TGTGCCAGCAAATCAGCGGGGGGCCTGAACAATGAGCAGTTCTTC
CASKSAGGLNNEQFF
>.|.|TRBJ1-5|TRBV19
TGTGCCAGTAGTATATCCCAGGGTTCTAATCAGCCCCAGCATTTT
CASSISQGSNQPQHF
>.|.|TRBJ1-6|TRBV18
TGTGCCAGCTCACCACTCGGACAAGTGACACCCCTCCACTTT
CASSPLGQVTPLHF
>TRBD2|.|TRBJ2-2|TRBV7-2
TGTGCCAGCAGCTCGCTACTAGCGGGGGGATCGGGGGAGCTGTTTTTT
CASSSLLAGGSGELFF
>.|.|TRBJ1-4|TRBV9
TGTGCCAGCAGCGTAGGGACAGCGCCTAATGAAAAACTGTTTTTT
CASSVGTAPNEKLFF
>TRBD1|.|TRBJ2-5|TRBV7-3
TGTGCCAGCAGCTGGGGACAGCAAGAGACCCAGTACTTC
CASSWGQQETQYF
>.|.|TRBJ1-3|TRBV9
TGTGCCAGCAGCGTAGGGGACATAGGAAACACCATATATTTT
CASSVGDIGNTIYF
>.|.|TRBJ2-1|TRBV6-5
TGTGCCAGCAGTTACTTTGTGGCGGAGGTGGATGAGCAGTTCTTC
CASSYFVAEVDEQFF
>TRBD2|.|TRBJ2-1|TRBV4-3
TGCGCCAGCAGCCAAGGGGTAGCGGGAGGGCCAGGCTCCTACAATGAGCAGTTCTTC
CASSQGVAGGPGSYNEQFF
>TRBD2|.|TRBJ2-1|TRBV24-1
TGTGCCACCAGTGATCCCGGGACTAGCGGGGCCTCCTACAATGAGCAGTTCTTC
CATSDPGTSGASYNEQFF
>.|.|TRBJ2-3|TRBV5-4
TGTGCCAGCAGCCCGAATTCTATAGATACGCAGTATTTT
CASSPNSIDTQYF
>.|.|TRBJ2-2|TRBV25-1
TGTGCCAGCAGGGGGGGTGGTACCGGGGAGCTGTTTTTT
CASRGGGTGELFF
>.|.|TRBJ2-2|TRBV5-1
TGCGCCAGCAGCCCGGACAGTATCACCGGGGAGCTGTTTTTT
CASSPDSITGELFF
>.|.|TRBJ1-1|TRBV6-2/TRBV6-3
TGTGCCAGCAGCCAGACGCGGACTGAAGCTTTCTTT
CASSQTRTEAFF
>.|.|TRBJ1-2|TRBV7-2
TGTGCCAGCAGCCCTGATAGGGGTAACTATGGCTACACCTTC
CASSPDRGNYGYTF
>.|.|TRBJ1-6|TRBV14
TGTGCCAGCAGCCAGGCAGTCGTTAATTCACCCCTCCACTTT
CASSQAVVNSPLHF
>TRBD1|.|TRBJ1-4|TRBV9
TGTGCCAGCAGCGGCCAGGGGGTCGGGGAAAAACTGTTTTTT
CASSGQGVGEKLFF
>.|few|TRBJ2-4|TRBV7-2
TGTGCCAGCAGCTTAGTCGCAGGGCCGGAAAACATTCAGTACTTC
CASSLVAGPENIQYF
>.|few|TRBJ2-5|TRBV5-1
TGCGCCAGCAGCAGTATCCAGGGTTTGGAGAAGACCCAGTACTTC
CASSSIQGLEKTQYF
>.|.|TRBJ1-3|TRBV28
TGTGCCAGCGCAATGCGAGGGGGAACTGGAAACACCATATATTTT
CASAMRGGTGNTIYF
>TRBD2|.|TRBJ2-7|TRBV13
TGTGCCAGCAGCGGGGGACTAGCGGGAAAATCTAGCTACGAGCAGTACTTC
CASSGGLAGKSSYEQYF
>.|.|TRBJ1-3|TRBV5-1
TGCGCCAGCAGCCCGGACGGGAGCTCTGGAAACACCATATATTTT
CASSPDGSSGNTIYF
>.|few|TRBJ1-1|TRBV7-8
TGTGCCAGCAGCTTAGCGCCGGGGGACACTGAAGCTTTCTTT
CASSLAPGDTEAFF
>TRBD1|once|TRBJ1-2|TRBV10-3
TGTGCCATCAGTGACCAGGGGGCGGTAGGCTACACCTTC
CAISDQGAVGYTF
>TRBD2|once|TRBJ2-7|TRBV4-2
TGTGCCAGCAGCCAAGGGGGGACTAGCGGGCGCTACGAGCAGTACTTC
CASSQGGTSGRYEQYF
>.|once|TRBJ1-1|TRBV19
TGTGCCAGTAAAGACAGGCCCACTGAAGCTTTCTTT
CASKDRPTEAFF
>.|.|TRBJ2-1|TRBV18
TGTGCCAGCTCACCATCTCGGGGGTCTTCCTACAATGAGCAGTTCTTC
CASSPSRGSSYNEQFF
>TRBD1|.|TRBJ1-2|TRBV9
TGTGCCAGCAGCGTAGGGACAGGAGCTAACTATGGCTACACCTTC
CASSVGTGANYGYTF
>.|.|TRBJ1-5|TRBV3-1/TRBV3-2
TGTGCCAGCAGCCAAGATTCTGGGGGCGGACAGCCCCAGCATTTT
CASSQDSGGGQPQHF
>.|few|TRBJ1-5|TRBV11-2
TGTGCCAGCAGCTTGGAACCAGGGGCAAGTCAGCCCCAGCATTTT
CASSLEPGASQPQHF
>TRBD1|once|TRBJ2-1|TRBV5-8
TGTGCCAGCAGCATTGGGACAGGGACCTGGGATGAGCAGTTCTTC
CASSIGTGTWDEQFF
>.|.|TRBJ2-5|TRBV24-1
TGTGCCACCAGTGACCGCACGCAGTACCAAGAGACCCAGTACTTC
CATSDRTQYQETQYF
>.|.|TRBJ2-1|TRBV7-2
TGTGCCAGCAGCCTACGTAGGGGCGATGAGCAGTTCTTC
CASSLRRGDEQFF
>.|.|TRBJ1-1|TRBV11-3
TGTGCCAGCAGCTTGGGACACGACACTGAAGCTTTCTTT
CASSLGHDTEAFF
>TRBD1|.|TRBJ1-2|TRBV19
TGTGCCAGTAGTATAGCGGCAGGGGGCCCGGGCTACACCTTC
CASSIAAGGPGYTF
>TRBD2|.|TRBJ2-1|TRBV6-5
TGTGCCAGCGTGAAGGGACTAGCGGGAGCCAATGAGCAGTTCTTC
CASVKGLAGANEQFF
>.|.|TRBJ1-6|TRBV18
TGTGCCAGCTCACCAACCCCACCGGGAAAAGGGAATTCACCCCTCCACTTT
CASSPTPPGKGNSPLHF
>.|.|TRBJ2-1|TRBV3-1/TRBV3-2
TGTGCCAGCAGCCGAAGCGGGTTAAATAACAATGAGCAGTTCTTC
CASSRSGLNNNEQFF
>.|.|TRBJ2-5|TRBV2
TGTGCCAGCAGTATCCTACTAGGGTCGACGGAGACCCAGTACTTC
CASSILLGSTETQYF
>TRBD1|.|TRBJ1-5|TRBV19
TGTGCCAGTAGGGTAACCGGGACAGTAAGCAATCAGCCCCAGCATTTT
CASRVTGTVSNQPQHF
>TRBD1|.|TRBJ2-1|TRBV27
TGTGCCAGCAGATACGGGACAGGGACCTACAATGAGCAGTTCTTC
CASRYGTGTYNEQFF
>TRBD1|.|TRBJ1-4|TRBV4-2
TGTGCCAGCAGCCCCAGACAGGGACTTGCAACTAATGAAAAACTGTTTTTT
CASSPRQGLATNEKLFF
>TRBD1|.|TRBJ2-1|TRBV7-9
TGTGCCAGCAGCCCCCCCGGACAGGTCGTCGTGAACAATGAGCAGTTCTTC
CASSPPGQVVVNNEQFF
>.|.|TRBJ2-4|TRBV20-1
TGCAGGTCCGGGGATCAGAACATTCAGTACTTC
CRSGDQNIQYF
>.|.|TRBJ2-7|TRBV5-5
TGTGCCAGCAACAGGGGGGGGCTATCCTCCTACGAGCAGTACTTC
CASNRGGLSSYEQYF
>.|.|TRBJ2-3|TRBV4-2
TGTGCCAGCAGCCTCGGACAAGGGGGGGGCACAGATACGCAGTATTTT
CASSLGQGGGTDTQYF
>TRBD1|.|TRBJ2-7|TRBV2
TGTGCCAGCAGTGAAAGCAGACAGGGGGGCTACGAGCAGTACTTC
CASSESRQGGYEQYF